This T cell receptor (beta chain) was sequenced during a study of T-cell memory formation after mild COVID-19. Study information: Largely donor-specific TCR clusters were found. Study results and caveats: SARS-CoV-2 specificity of second-wave clones peaking day 37 was unconfirmed. Clones contracting over day 15 to 85 were CD4/CD8 balanced, with later expanders leaning CD4+.

The table lists this clonotype with a few counts. Antigen: not known. The CDR3 is 16 amino acids. Germline CDR1 reads SGHTA; CDR2 reads FQGNSA. V lost 3 bases and J lost 1; bases outside the gene matches: 6. TCRdb fed the 5' RACE reads into MiXCR, producing one record per CDR3 protein. The sample lists about 470,000 distinct CDR3 sequences, about 20% occurring once. The specimen sequenced was PBMCs or a T cell subset sorted from them (not recorded which). This rearrangement joins TRBV7-2 to TRBJ1-3, with 7 bases identical to TRBD1. This clonotype was obtained from an adult woman who had mild COVID-19 (a few samples of this study predate the infection). Cell type and time point are not known. The CDR3 DNA is TGTGCCAGCAGCTTCCCGACAGGGTGGTCTGGAAACACCATATATTTT. The encoded protein is CASSFPTGWSGNTIYF. Using reference TRBV7-2 and TRBJ1-3 for the parts outside the CDR3, the full variable domain is GAGVSQSPSNKVTEKGKDVELRCDPISGHTALYWYRQSLGQGLEFLIYFQGNSAPDKSGLPSDRFSAERTGGSVSTLTIQRTQQEDSAVYLCASSFPTGWSGNTIYFGEGSWLTVV.